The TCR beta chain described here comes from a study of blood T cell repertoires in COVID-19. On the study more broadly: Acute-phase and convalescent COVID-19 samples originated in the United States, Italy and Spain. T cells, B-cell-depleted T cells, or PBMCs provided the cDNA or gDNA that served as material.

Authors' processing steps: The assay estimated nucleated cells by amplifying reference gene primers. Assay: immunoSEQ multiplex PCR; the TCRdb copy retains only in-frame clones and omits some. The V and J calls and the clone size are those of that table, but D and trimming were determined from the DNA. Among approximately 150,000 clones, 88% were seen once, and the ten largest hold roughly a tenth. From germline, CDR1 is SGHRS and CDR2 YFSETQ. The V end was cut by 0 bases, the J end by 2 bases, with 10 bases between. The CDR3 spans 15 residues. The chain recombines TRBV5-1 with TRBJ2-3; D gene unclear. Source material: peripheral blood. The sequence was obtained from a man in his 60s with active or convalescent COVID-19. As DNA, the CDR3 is TGCGCCAGCAGCTTGGGTGGCGGTTCCACAGATACGCAGTATTTT. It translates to CASSLGGGSTDTQYF. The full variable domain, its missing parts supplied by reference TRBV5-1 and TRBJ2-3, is KAGVTQTPRYLIKTRGQQVTLSCSPISGHRSVSWYQQTPGQGLQFLFEYFSETQRNKGNFPGRFSGRQFSNSRSEMNVSTLELGDSALYLCASSLGGGSTDTQYFGPGTRLTVL.